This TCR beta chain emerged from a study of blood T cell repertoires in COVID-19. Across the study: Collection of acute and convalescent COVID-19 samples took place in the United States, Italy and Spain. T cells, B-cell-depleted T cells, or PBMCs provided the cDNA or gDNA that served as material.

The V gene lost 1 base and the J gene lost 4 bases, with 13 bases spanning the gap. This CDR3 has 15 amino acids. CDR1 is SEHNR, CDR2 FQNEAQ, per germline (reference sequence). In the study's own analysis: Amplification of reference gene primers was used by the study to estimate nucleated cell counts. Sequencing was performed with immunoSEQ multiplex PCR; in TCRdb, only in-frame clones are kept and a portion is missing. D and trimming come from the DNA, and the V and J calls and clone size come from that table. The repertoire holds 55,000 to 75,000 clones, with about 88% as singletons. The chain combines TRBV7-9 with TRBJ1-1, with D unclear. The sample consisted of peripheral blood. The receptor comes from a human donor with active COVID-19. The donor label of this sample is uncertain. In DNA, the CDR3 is TGTGCCAGCAGCTTAGGCGGGGTCTATGGCACTGAAGCTTTCTTT. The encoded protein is CASSLGGVYGTEAFF.